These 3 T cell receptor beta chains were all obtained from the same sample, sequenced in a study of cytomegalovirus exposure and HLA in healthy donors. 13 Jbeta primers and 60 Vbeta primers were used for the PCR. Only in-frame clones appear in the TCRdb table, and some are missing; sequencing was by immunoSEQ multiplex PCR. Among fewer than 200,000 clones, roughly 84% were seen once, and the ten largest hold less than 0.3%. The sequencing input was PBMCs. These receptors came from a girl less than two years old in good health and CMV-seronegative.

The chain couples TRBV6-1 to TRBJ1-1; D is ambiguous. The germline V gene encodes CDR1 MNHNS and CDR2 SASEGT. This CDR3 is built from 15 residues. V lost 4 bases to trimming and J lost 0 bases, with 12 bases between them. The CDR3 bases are TGTGCCAGCAGTGTAAATCCCCAGATGAACACTGAAGCTTTCTTT. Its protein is CASSVNPQMNTEAFF.

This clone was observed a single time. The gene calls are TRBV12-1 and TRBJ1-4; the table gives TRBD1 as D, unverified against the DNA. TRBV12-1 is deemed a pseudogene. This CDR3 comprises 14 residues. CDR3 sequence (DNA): TGTGCCAGCAGCTTACAGGCAACTAATGAAAAACTGTTTTTT. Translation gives CASSLQATNEKLFF.

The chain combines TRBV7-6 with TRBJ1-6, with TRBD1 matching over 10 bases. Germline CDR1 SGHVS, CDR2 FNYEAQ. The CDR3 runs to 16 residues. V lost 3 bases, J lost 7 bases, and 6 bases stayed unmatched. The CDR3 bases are TGTGCCAGCAGCTTGGCGCCGGGACAGGGGAATTCACCCCTCCACTTT. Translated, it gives CASSLAPGQGNSPLHF.